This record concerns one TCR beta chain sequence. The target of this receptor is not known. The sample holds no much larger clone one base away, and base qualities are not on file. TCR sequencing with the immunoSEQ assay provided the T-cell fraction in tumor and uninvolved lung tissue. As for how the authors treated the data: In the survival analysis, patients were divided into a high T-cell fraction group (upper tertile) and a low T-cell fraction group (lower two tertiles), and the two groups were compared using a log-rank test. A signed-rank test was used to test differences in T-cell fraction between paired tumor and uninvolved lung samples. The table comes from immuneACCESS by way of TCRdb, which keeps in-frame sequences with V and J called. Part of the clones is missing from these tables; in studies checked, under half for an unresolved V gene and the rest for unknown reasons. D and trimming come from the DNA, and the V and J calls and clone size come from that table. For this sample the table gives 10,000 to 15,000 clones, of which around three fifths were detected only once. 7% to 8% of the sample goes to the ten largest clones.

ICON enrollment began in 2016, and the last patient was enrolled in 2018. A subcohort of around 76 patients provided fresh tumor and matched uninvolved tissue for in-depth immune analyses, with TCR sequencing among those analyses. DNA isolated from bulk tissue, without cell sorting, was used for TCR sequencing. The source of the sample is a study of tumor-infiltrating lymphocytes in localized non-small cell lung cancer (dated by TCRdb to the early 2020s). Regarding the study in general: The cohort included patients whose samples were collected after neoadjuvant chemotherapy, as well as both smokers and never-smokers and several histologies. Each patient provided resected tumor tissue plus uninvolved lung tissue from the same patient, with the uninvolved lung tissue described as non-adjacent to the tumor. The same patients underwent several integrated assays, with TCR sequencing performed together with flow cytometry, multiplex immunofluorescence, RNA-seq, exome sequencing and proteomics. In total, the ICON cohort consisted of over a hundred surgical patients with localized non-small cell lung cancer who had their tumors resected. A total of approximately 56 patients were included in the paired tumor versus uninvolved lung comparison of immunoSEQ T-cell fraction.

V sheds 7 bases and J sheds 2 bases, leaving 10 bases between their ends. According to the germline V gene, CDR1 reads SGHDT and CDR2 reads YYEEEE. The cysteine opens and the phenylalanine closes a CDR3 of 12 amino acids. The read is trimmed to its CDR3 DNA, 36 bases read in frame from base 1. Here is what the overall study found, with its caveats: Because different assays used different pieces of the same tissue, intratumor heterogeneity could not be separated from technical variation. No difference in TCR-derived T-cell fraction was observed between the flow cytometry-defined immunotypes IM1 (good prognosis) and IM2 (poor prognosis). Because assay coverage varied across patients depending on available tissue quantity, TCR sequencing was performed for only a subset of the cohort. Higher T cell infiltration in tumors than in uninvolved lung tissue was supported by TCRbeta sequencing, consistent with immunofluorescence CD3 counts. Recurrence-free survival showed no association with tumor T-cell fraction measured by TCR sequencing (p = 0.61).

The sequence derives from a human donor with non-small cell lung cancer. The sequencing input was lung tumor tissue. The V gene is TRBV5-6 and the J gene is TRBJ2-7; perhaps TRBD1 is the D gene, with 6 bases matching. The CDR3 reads CASSSGAYEQYF. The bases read TGTGCCAGCTCCTCAGGGGCCTACGAGCAGTACTTC.